These 8 T cell receptor beta chains were all obtained from the same sample, sequenced in a study of T cell responses to AZD1222 COVID-19 vaccine. Assay: immunoSEQ multiplex PCR; the TCRdb copy retains only in-frame clones and omits some. The sample consists of about 110,000 clones, about nine tenths of them appearing once. The sample consisted of peripheral blood, taken 28 days after the second AZD1222 dose. The receptors shown here come from an adult who received the AZD1222 COVID-19 vaccine.

The rearrangement joins TRBV5-5 to TRBJ1-4; D is ambiguous. The ends were cut back, 4 bases at V and 5 bases at J, with 9 bases in the middle. Germline assignment: CDR1 SGHKS and CDR2 YYEKEE (reference sequence). The CDR3 extends over 13 amino acids. The CDR3 bases are TGTGCCAGCAGCAGGACGGAGAATGAAAAACTGTTTTTT. It encodes CASSRTENEKLFF.

Written as DNA, the CDR3 is TGTGCCAGCAGCCTCGCTTGGTGGGTGAACACTGAAGCTTTCTTT. Translating it yields CASSLAWWVNTEAFF. The chain carries TRBV5-6 and TRBJ1-1; no firm D call. The CDR3 sequence is 15 residues long. Trimming removed 4 bases at V and 0 bases at J, with 13 bases between. Germline V gene sequence: CDR1 SGHDT, CDR2 YYEEEE.

The CDR3 loop is CASSLAPDEQYF. The CDR3 DNA sequence: TGTGCCAGCAGCTTAGCCCCGGACGAGCAGTACTTC. The chain links TRBV7-8 to TRBJ2-7; unclear D gene. Trimming removed 0 bases from V and 5 bases from J, with 5 bases in between. The CDR3 runs to 12 residues. CDR1 is SGHVS and CDR2 is FQNEAQ in the germline V gene. The variable domain in full, completed from reference TRBV7-8 and TRBJ2-7, reads GAGVSQSPRYKVAKRGQDVALRCDPISGHVSLFWYQQALGQGPEFLTYFQNEAQLDKSGLPSDRFFAERPEGSVSTLKIQRTQQEDSAVYLCASSLAPDEQYFGPGTRLTVT.

V gene TRBV2 combines with J gene TRBJ2-7; weak D call: TRBD2 (5 bases). The V gene lost 7 bases and the J gene lost 5 bases, with 9 bases spanning the gap. Per the germline V gene, CDR1 is SNHLY and CDR2 is FYNNEI. The CDR3 runs 11 residues. CDR3 loop: CASNGLDEQYF. CDR3 bases: TGTGCCAGCAACGGACTGGACGAGCAGTACTTC.

The rearrangement uses TRBV5-1 and TRBJ2-2; 7 bases map to TRBD1. The CDR3 contains 17 residues. The V segment lost 0 bases and the J segment 3 bases; nucleotides outside the gene matches: 8. Per the germline V gene, CDR1 is SGHRS and CDR2 is YFSETQ. The CDR3 DNA reads TGCGCCAGCAGCTTGGGTGTAGGGGGCGTCTACACCGGGGAGCTGTTTTTT. This translates into CASSLGVGGVYTGELFF.

The chain recombines TRBV2 with TRBJ1-3; D remains unclear. V lost 5 bases and J lost 2, with 4 bases in between. Per germline, CDR1 SNHLY and CDR2 FYNNEI. The CDR3 covers 12 residues. The CDR3 protein is CASSRTGNTIYF. The CDR3 DNA follows: TGTGCCAGCAGTCGGACTGGAAACACCATATATTTT.

J is TRBJ2-3 and V is TRBV6-4, with TRBD2 matching over 8 bases. The CDR3 totals 15 residues. Germline V gene data show CDR1 as MRHNA and CDR2 as SNTAGT. J gave up 2 bases and V 2 bases, and 3 bases lay outside the gene matches. CDR3 amino acids: CASSDNGGDTDTQYF. Written as DNA, the CDR3 is TGTGCCAGCAGTGACAACGGGGGGGACACAGATACGCAGTATTTT.

The chain carries TRBV18 and TRBJ2-7; D is undetermined. Germline V gene data show CDR1 as KGHSH and CDR2 as LQKENI. The CDR3 totals 13 residues. The ends were cut back, 5 bases at V and 5 bases at J, with 13 bases in the middle. CDR3 sequence reads: CASSGGVVHEQYF. The CDR3 coding sequence is TGTGCCAGCTCAGGCGGAGTCGTCCACGAGCAGTACTTC.